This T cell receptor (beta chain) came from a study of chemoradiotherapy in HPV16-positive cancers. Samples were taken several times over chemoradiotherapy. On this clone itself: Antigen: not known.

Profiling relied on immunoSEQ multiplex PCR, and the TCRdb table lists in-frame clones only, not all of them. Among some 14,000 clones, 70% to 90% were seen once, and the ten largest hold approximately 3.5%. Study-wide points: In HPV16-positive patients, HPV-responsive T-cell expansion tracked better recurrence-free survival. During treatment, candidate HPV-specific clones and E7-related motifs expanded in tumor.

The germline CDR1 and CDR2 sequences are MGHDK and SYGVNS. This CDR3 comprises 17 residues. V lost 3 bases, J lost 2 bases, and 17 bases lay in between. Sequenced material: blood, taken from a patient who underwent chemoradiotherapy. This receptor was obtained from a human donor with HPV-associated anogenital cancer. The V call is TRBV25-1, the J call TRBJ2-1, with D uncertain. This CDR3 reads CASSDFFSPPTYNEQFF. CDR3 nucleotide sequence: TGTGCCAGCAGTGACTTTTTTAGCCCGCCAACCTACAATGAGCAGTTCTTC.